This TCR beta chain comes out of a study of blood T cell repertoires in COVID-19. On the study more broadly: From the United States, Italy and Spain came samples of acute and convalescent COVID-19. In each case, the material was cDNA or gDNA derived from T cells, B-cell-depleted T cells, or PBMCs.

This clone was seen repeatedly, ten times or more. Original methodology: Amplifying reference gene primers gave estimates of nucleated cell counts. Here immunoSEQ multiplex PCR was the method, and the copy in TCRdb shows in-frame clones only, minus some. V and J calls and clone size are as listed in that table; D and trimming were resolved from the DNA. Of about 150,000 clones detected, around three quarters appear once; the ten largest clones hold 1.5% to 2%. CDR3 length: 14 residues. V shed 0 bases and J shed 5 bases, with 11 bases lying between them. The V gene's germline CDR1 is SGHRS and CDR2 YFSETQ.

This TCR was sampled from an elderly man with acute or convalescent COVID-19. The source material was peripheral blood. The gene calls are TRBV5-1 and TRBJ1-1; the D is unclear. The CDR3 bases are TGCGCCAGCAGCTTGGCTGGGTCCGGGACTGAAGCTTTCTTT. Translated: CASSLAGSGTEAFF.